The present entry profiles one TCR beta chain with its context. These data originate in a study of blood T cell repertoires in COVID-19. Study-wide background: The study drew acute and convalescent COVID-19 samples from the United States, Italy and Spain.

Using immunoSEQ multiplex PCR, the repertoire was profiled, and TCRdb retains in-frame clones only, with some absent. Among about 260,000 clones listed, 65% to 90% were seen once. The clonotype originates from a human donor in a cohort sampled during active COVID-19. The sequenced sample consisted of peripheral blood.

For the CDR3, the DNA is TGCGCCAGCAGCCTCGACGGGGATCAGCCCCAGCATTTT. It is translated as CASSLDGDQPQHF. V and J are TRBV4-1 and TRBJ1-5, with D unresolved. Trimming removed 4 bases from V and 5 bases from J, with 9 bases in between. This CDR3 contains 13 residues. Germline assignment: CDR1 MGHRA and CDR2 YSYEKL.